The clone carrying this T cell receptor beta chain was observed a few times. The sample belongs to a study of control samples from healthy donors and cancer patients. Profiled with immunoSEQ multiplex PCR; TCRdb holds only in-frame clones, not every one. The table shows around 94,000 clones, with roughly nine tenths occurring only once. With 7 bases clipped from V and 4 bases from J, the junction kept 4 bases outside the gene matches. Germline V lookup: CDR1 MDHEN, CDR2 SYDVKM. The CDR3 contains 14 residues. This receptor was obtained from a woman between 50 and 59 years old in good health. The sample comprised blood. V gene TRBV28 combines with J gene TRBJ2-5; 12 bases are a match to TRBD2. In DNA form, the CDR3 reads TGTGCCAGCACCCCGGGACTAGCGGGAGAGACCCAGTACTTC. Its translation is CASTPGLAGETQYF.